Following are 5 T cell receptor beta chains from one sample sequenced in a study of blood T cell repertoires in COVID-19. Sequencing used immunoSEQ multiplex PCR; TCRdb keeps in-frame clones, though not all of them. The sample includes some 220,000 clones, 87% of them seen just once. Sequenced: peripheral blood. Receptor source: a woman younger than 30 who had recovered from COVID-19.

The chain has TRBV29-1 and TRBJ1-1; D gene uncertain. V was shortened by 6 bases and J by 6 bases, with 20 bases between the two germline ends. There are 14 residues in the CDR3. Germline V lookup: CDR1 SQVTM, CDR2 ANQGSEA. CDR3 sequence (DNA): TGCAGCGTCGCCTTTACAGCTGCCGGGGCTGAAGCTTTCTTT. This sequence encodes CSVAFTAAGAEAFF.

This clone has a handful of counts. This chain uses TRBV3-1 (or the pseudogene TRBV3-2) with TRBJ2-3; D is perhaps TRBD1 (5 bases). This CDR3 comprises 13 residues. The V gene's germline CDR1 is LGHDT and CDR2 YNNKEL (reference sequence). Between the trimmed V and J ends, which lost 7 bases and 2 bases, there was a span of 10 bases. Here the CDR3 DNA reads TGTGCCAGCAACGGCAGGGCCACAGATACGCAGTATTTT. It yields the protein CASNGRATDTQYF.

The rearrangement links TRBV9 to TRBJ1-1; D unresolved. The CDR3 is made up of 13 amino acids. Germline loops: CDR1 SGDLS, CDR2 YYNGEE. The V end lost 5 bases, the J end lost 5 bases, and 13 bases lay between the germline ends. The chain's CDR3 is CASSQVEGTEAFF. CDR3 coding DNA: TGTGCCAGCAGTCAGGTGGAGGGTACTGAAGCTTTCTTT.

This clone showed up just a few times. The chain is built from TRBV4-3 and TRBJ2-7; TRBD2 aligns across 7 bases. The CDR3 spans 14 residues. Germline CDR1 and CDR2: LGHNA and YSLEER. Germline trimming cut 1 base from V and 4 bases from J; bases unmatched to any gene: 4. This CDR3 reads CASSQGGRGYEQYF. The CDR3 DNA reads as TGCGCCAGCAGCCAAGGGGGGAGGGGTTACGAGCAGTACTTC.

CDR3 nucleotides: TGTGCCACCATCGGGGATAATTCACCCCTCCACTTT. It translates to CATIGDNSPLHF. The rearrangement links TRBV19 to TRBJ1-6, with D unresolved. V was cut by 10 bases and J by 5 bases, with 9 bases left in between. The CDR3 length is 12 residues. The germline gives CDR1 LNHDA, CDR2 SQIVND (reference sequence).